Listed here are 25 T cell receptor beta chains from one sample, sequenced in a study of shared clonotypes between healthy human individuals. Profiled with immunoSEQ multiplex PCR; TCRdb holds only in-frame clones, not every one. Here the sample spans millions of clones, around 96% being singletons. In the naive CD8 group, cells lacked CD45RO and were positively selected for CCR7, so terminally differentiated effector memory CD45RA+ cells were left out. The specimen was naive CD8+ T cells sorted from blood. Receptors originate from a young man in good health.

With respect to this clone: This CDR3 is also generated by other DNA sequences in the sample. The chain carries TRBV27 and TRBJ1-1; 7 bases fit TRBD1. Germline CDR1 reads MNHEY; CDR2 reads SMNVEV (reference sequence). This CDR3 has 14 amino acids. Germline trimming cut 3 bases from V and 2 bases from J; bases unmatched to any gene: 3. CDR3 sequence (DNA): TGTGCCAGCAGTTTGACAGGGACAAACACTGAAGCTTTCTTT. This codes for CASSLTGTNTEAFF.

In regard to this clone: Within the sample, other DNA sequences also encode this same CDR3. The CDR3 spells CASSVGPRGDEQYF. The CDR3 DNA sequence: TGTGCCAGCAGCGTAGGTCCTAGGGGAGACGAGCAGTACTTC. The rearrangement uses TRBV9 and TRBJ2-7, with D perhaps TRBD1 or TRBD2 (5 bases each). With 0 bases removed from V and 5 bases from J, the gap between germline ends came to 12 bases. The V gene's germline CDR1 is SGDLS and CDR2 YYNGEE. The CDR3 spans 14 residues.

The chain joins TRBV12-5 to TRBJ2-2; 9 bases are shared with TRBD2. The CDR3 spans 16 residues. CDR1 is LGHNT, CDR2 FRNRAP, per germline. Trimming removed 5 bases from V and 5 bases from J; junction bases left unmatched: 9. CDR3 bases: TGTGCTAGTGGTGCCGTAGCGGGAGTGGGGACCGGGGAGCTGTTTTTT. Translated: CASGAVAGVGTGELFF.

The CDR3 DNA reads TGTGCCAGCTGCCCTTCCGGCGGAACTTACAATGAGCAGTTCTTC. It translates to CASCPSGGTYNEQFF. The chain links TRBV9 to TRBJ2-1; no clear D. The V end was cut by 7 bases, the J end by 4 bases, with 18 bases between. Germline loops: CDR1 SGDLS, CDR2 YYNGEE. CDR3 size: 15 residues.

The chain carries TRBV29-1 and TRBJ2-5; 10 positions match TRBD2. Germline V lookup: CDR1 SQVTM, CDR2 ANQGSEA. The CDR3 has 15 amino acids. After removal of 3 bases from V and 3 bases from J, the junction contained 7 bases not matched to a gene. CDR3 sequence (DNA): TGCAGCGTTGATTCCTGGCTAGCGGGGGAAGAGACCCAGTACTTC. Translation: CSVDSWLAGEETQYF.

The chain employs TRBV27 and TRBJ2-7; 8 positions match TRBD2. Germline lookup yields CDR1 MNHEY and CDR2 SMNVEV (reference sequence). V gave up 4 bases and J gave up 5 bases; unmatched junction bases: 7. The CDR3 runs 14 residues. CDR3 sequence reads: CASSWSGSINEQYF. CDR3 DNA sequence: TGTGCCAGCAGTTGGAGCGGGAGTATCAACGAGCAGTACTTC.

The gene calls are TRBV7-9 and TRBJ2-2; no reliable D call. CDR3 length: 15 residues. V lost 1 base and J lost 0, with 6 bases in between. The V gene's germline CDR1 is SEHNR and CDR2 FQNEAQ (reference sequence). The DNA of the CDR3 is TGTGCCAGCAGCTTAGGACATACGAACACCGGGGAGCTGTTTTTT. This gives the protein CASSLGHTNTGELFF.

The CDR3 DNA sequence: TGCACCAGCAGCCAAGAGAAGGACACCGATAATGAAAAACTGTTTTTT. Translation gives CTSSQEKDTDNEKLFF. The chain is built from TRBV1 and TRBJ1-4; TRBD1, the table's D call, lacks a check against the DNA. TRBV1 is marked as a pseudogene. The CDR3 sequence is 16 residues long.

The chain joins TRBV6-1 to TRBJ1-1, with no clear D. Per the germline V gene, CDR1 is MNHNS and CDR2 is SASEGT. Trimming took off 3 bases at V and 0 bases at J, with 11 bases between the two ends. There are 15 residues in the CDR3. Here the CDR3 reads CASSDIPQMNTEAFF. The CDR3 region has the DNA TGTGCCAGCAGTGATATCCCACAGATGAACACTGAAGCTTTCTTT.

The chain combines TRBV10-3 with TRBJ2-7; a possible D gene is TRBD2 (6 bases). Germline V gene sequence: CDR1 ENHRY, CDR2 SYGVKD. V dropped 3 bases and J dropped 8 bases, with 17 bases sitting between them. The CDR3 loop spans 14 amino acids. Written as DNA, the CDR3 is TGTGCCATCAGTGATATTAATAGGGCGGGAAAGCAGTACTTC. Amino acid sequence: CAISDINRAGKQYF.

Notes on this clone: Within the sample, other DNA sequences also encode this same CDR3. The chain recombines TRBV7-9 with TRBJ2-7; tentative D call: TRBD1 (5 bases). Germline CDR1 is SEHNR and CDR2 is FQNEAQ (reference sequence). CDR3 size: 12 residues. Trimming left V 5 bases short and J 4 bases short, with 9 bases between. The CDR3 sequence: CASSHQGYEQYF. DNA of the CDR3: TGTGCCAGCAGCCATCAGGGTTACGAGCAGTACTTC. Using reference TRBV7-9 and TRBJ2-7 for the parts outside the CDR3, the full variable domain is DTGVSQNPRHKITKRGQNVTFRCDPISEHNRLYWYRQTLGQGPEFLTYFQNEAQLEKSRLLSDRFSAERPKGSFSTLEIQRTEQGDSAMYLCASSHQGYEQYFGPGTRLTVT.

The CDR3 nucleotides are TGTGCCAGCAGTTTATCGCCCGGAGACTTGCGGGAGAGGTCCTACGAGCAGTACTTC. It is translated as CASSLSPGDLRERSYEQYF. The chain couples TRBV27 to TRBJ2-7, with 7 bases lining up with TRBD2. The CDR3 length is 19 residues. In germline, CDR1 is MNHEY, CDR2 SMNVEV (reference sequence). With V trimmed by 0 bases and J by 1 base, 15 bases remained unmatched.

The chain has TRBV9 and TRBJ2-1; D might be TRBD2 (7 bases). The germline V gene has CDR1 SGDLS and CDR2 YYNGEE. V gave up 3 bases and J gave up 7 bases, with 17 bases separating them. The CDR3 sequence is 15 residues long. CDR3 bases: TGTGCCAGCAGCGCCTGGGGGGGCGCCGCAAATGAGCAGTTCTTC. The encoded protein is CASSAWGGAANEQFF.

The chain recombines TRBV5-1 with TRBJ1-1, with 8 bases identical to TRBD1. CDR1 and CDR2 (germline): SGHRS, YFSETQ. The CDR3 loop spans 21 amino acids. Trimming removed 4 bases from V and 0 bases from J; junction bases left unmatched: 23. CDR3 region: CASSEYQPIRDRPLMNTEAFF. The CDR3 nucleotides are TGCGCCAGCAGCGAATACCAACCGATCCGGGACAGGCCACTTATGAACACTGAAGCTTTCTTT.

The rearrangement links TRBV18 to TRBJ1-1; D remains ambiguous. Germline lookup yields CDR1 KGHSH and CDR2 LQKENI. The V end lost 8 bases, the J end lost 1 base, and 14 bases lay between the germline ends. The CDR3 consists of 14 residues. CDR3 bases: TGTGCCAGCCGACCGGCGGATTGGAACACTGAAGCTTTCTTT. It yields the protein CASRPADWNTEAFF.

CDR3 loop: CASSEGGVNEQFF. The CDR3 nucleotides read TGTGCCAGCAGTGAAGGGGGGGTAAATGAGCAGTTCTTC. The J gene is TRBJ2-1, the V gene TRBV6-1; a possible D gene is TRBD2 (6 bases). The CDR3 runs 13 residues. With 1 base removed from V and 7 bases from J, the gap between germline ends came to 8 bases. The germline CDR1 and CDR2 sequences are MNHNS and SASEGT.

The rearrangement links TRBV29-1 to TRBJ2-7; 8 positions match TRBD1. Germline V CDR1 and CDR2: SQVTM, ANQGSEA. The CDR3 consists of 15 residues. V shed 1 base and J 1 base; nucleotides not matched to a gene: 6. CDR3 sequence reads: CSVEGDRGRSYEQYF. CDR3 sequence (DNA): TGCAGCGTTGAAGGCGACAGGGGAAGATCCTACGAGCAGTACTTC.

This clone was observed once. This specimen includes other DNA sequences encoding the same CDR3. This rearrangement joins TRBV5-6 to TRBJ1-1, with unresolved D. V dropped 1 base and J dropped 2 bases, with 3 bases sitting between them. Germline-derived CDR1 and CDR2 are SGHDT and YYEEEE. The CDR3 has 12 residues. The CDR3 here is CASSLINTEAFF. DNA of the CDR3: TGTGCCAGCAGCTTGATTAACACTGAAGCTTTCTTT. The variable domain in full, with the rest retrieved from reference TRBV5-6 and TRBJ1-1, is DAGVTQSPTHLIKTRGQQVTLRCSPKSGHDTVSWYQQALGQGPQFIFQYYEEEERQRGNFPDRFSGHQFPNYSSELNVNALLLGDSALYLCASSLINTEAFFGQGTRLTVV.

This chain joins TRBV6-9 and TRBJ1-2; D uncertain. The CDR3 runs to 15 residues. The germline gives CDR1 MNHGY, CDR2 SVAAGI. Trimming cost V 5 bases and J 2 bases, with 15 bases left between them. This CDR3 is CASSGQGRRNYGYTF. Written as DNA, the CDR3 is TGTGCCAGCAGTGGTCAAGGACGGAGAAACTATGGCTACACCTTC.

The chain uses TRBV4-1 and TRBJ2-3; 8 positions agree with TRBD2. Germline V gives CDR1 MGHRA, CDR2 YSYEKL. After removal of 1 base from V and 1 base from J, the junction contained 7 bases not matched to a gene. The CDR3 has 17 residues. CDR3 in DNA: TGCGCCAGCAGCCAAGTATACGGGGGGGATCGCACAGATACGCAGTATTTT. This encodes CASSQVYGGDRTDTQYF.

V is TRBV6-1 and J is TRBJ2-7; D is uncertain. Germline-derived CDR1 and CDR2 are MNHNS and SASEGT. V lost 4 bases to trimming and J lost 3 bases, with 13 bases between them. This CDR3 has 14 residues. CDR3 in DNA: TGTGCCAGCAGTGGTTCTTGGAGCCGCTACGAGCAGTACTTC. This codes for CASSGSWSRYEQYF.

The chain combines TRBV21-1 with TRBJ2-1; TRBD2 reflects the table's D call only, with no check against the DNA. TRBV21-1 corresponds to a pseudogene. CDR3 size: 14 residues. In nucleotides, the CDR3 is TGTGCCAGCCCTGGACTAGCGGGGGGGCCTCAGCAGTTCTTC. Translating gives CASPGLAGGPQQFF.

With regard to this clone: This specimen includes other DNA sequences encoding the same CDR3. The chain carries TRBV28 and TRBJ1-2, with 10 bases aligning to TRBD1. The CDR3 has 14 residues. The V gene's germline CDR1 is MDHEN and CDR2 SYDVKM. Trimming at V came to 2 bases and at J to 6 bases, leaving 3 bases not matched to a gene. DNA of the CDR3: TGTGCCAGCAGTTTACCGGACAGGGGGAATGGCTACACCTTC. Protein product: CASSLPDRGNGYTF.

This clone was recorded once. One end of the junction is discordant with germline, which a read error may explain. The chain joins TRBV11-3 to TRBJ2-5; maybe TRBD2 (5 bases). Matching the DNA end better, TRBJ2-7 makes the J call doubtful. CDR1 is SGHNT and CDR2 is YENEEA in the germline V gene. The CDR3 is made up of 14 amino acids. The CDR3 sequence is CAGSPGRGSYEQYF. The CDR3 nucleotides are TGTGCCGGCAGCCCTGGACGGGGCTCCTACGAGCAGTACTTC.

This chain joins TRBV10-3 and TRBJ2-3; TRBD2 matches 7 bases. The length of the CDR3 is 14 residues. CDR1 is ENHRY and CDR2 is SYGVKD in the germline V gene. V lost 3 bases, J lost 2 bases, and 2 bases stayed unmatched. CDR3 region: CAISDRLATDTQYF. The CDR3 nucleotides read TGTGCCATCAGTGATCGACTAGCCACAGATACGCAGTATTTT.